The 2 T cell receptor beta chains in this list originate from one sample, sequenced in a study of OX40 agonist ivuxolimab in advanced cancers. The table came from immunoSEQ multiplex PCR; TCRdb's copy has only in-frame clones and leaves some out. The data hold some 80,000 clones, with 85% to 90% observed a single time. Sequenced here: CD4+ or CD8+ T cells sorted from blood, sampled in a trial of the OX40 agonist ivuxolimab. The receptors originated from an adult with an advanced solid tumor such as melanoma, head and neck, liver or kidney cancer.

The rearrangement links TRBV14 to TRBJ2-1; D is ambiguous. The ends were cut back, 8 bases at V and 8 bases at J, with 7 bases in the middle. The V gene's germline CDR1 is SGHDN and CDR2 FVKESK. There are 10 residues in the CDR3. The CDR3 DNA follows: TGTGCCAGCCCAACACATGAGCAGTTCTTC. Amino acids: CASPTHEQFF.

This chain links TRBV19 with TRBJ1-2; no firm D call. The germline gives CDR1 LNHDA, CDR2 SQIVND (reference sequence). Trimming shortened V by 3 bases and J by 8 bases, and 13 bases separated the two germline ends. The CDR3 has 13 amino acids. The CDR3 is CASSITGSRGYTF. The CDR3 bases are TGTGCCAGTAGTATCACGGGTAGTAGAGGCTACACCTTC.